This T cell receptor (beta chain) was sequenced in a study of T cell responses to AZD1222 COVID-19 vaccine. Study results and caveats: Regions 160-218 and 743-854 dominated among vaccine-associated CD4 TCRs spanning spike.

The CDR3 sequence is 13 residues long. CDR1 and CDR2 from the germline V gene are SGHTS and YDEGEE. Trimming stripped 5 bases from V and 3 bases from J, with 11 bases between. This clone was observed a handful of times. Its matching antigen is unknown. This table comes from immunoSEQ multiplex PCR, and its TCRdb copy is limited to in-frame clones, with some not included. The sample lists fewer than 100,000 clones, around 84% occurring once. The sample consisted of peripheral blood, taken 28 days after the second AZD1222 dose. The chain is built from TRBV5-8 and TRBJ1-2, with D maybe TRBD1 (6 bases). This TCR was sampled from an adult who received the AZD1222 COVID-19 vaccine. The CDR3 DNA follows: TGTGCCAGCAGTCGCAGGGGTGACTATGGCTACACCTTC. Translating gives CASSRRGDYGYTF.